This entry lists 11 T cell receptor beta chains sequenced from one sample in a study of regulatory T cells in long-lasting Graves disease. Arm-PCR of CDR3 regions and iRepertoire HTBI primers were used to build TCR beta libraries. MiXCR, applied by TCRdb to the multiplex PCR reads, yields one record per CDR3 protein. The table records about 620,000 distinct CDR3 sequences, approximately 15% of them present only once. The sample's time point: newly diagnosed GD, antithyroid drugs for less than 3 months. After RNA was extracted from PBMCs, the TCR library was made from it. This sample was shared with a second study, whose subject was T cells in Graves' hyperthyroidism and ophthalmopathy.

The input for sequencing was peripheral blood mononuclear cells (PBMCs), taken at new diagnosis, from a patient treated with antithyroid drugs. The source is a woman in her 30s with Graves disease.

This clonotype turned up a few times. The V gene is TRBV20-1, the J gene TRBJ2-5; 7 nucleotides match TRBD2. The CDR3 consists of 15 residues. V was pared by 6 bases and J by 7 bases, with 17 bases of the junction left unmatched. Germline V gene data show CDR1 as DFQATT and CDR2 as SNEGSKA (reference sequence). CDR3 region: CSASGGVEWGGTQYF. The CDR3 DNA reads TGCAGTGCCTCGGGGGGAGTAGAGTGGGGTGGGACCCAGTACTTC.

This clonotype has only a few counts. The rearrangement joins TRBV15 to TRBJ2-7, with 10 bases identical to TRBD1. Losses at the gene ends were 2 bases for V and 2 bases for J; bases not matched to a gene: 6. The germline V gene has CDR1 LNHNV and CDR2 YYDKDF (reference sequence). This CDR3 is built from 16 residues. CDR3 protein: CATSRRTGGIAYEQYF. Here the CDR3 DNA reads TGTGCCACCAGCAGACGGACAGGGGGTATTGCCTACGAGCAGTACTTC.

The CDR3 nucleotides are TGTGCCTGGGACCCCGGGACGGACTCCTACGAGCAGTACTTC. This gives the protein CAWDPGTDSYEQYF. The chain carries TRBV30 and TRBJ2-7, with D perhaps assigned TRBD1 or TRBD2 (5 bases each). Germline CDR1 GTSNPN, CDR2 SVGIG (reference sequence). The CDR3 sequence is 14 residues long. V was cut by 5 bases and J by 0 bases, with 14 bases left in between.

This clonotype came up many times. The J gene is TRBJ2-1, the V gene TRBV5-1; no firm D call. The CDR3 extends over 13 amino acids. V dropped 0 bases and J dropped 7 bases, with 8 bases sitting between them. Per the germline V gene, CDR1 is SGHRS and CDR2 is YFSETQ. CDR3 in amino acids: CASSLGVANEQFF. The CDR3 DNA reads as TGCGCCAGCAGCTTGGGTGTCGCGAATGAGCAGTTCTTC.

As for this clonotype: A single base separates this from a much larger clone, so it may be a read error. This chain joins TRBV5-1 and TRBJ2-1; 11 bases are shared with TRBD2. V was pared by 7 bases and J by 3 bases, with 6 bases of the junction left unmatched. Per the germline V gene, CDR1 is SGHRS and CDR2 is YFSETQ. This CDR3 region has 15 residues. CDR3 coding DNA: TGCGCCAGCGGCGACGGGACTAGCGGCTACAATGAGCAGTTCTTC. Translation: CASGDGTSGYNEQFF.

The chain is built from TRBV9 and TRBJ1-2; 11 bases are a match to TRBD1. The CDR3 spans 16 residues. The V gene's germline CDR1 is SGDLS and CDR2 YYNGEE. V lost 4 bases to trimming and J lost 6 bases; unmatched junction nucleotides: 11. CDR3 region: CASSPNAGTGGDGYTF. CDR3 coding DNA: TGTGCCAGCAGCCCCAACGCCGGGACAGGGGGGGATGGCTACACCTTC.

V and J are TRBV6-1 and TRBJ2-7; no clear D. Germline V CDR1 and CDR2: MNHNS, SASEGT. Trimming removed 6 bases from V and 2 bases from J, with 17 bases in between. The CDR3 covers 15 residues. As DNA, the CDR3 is TGTGCCAGCAGCCCAGACCGGGTAGCCGCCTACGAGCAGTACTTC. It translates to CASSPDRVAAYEQYF.

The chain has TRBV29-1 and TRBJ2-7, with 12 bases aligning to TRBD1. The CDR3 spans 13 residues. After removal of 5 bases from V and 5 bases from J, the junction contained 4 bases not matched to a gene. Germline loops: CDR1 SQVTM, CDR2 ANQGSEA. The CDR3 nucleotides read TGCAGCGTTTTCCGGGACAGGGGGCACGAGCAGTACTTC. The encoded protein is CSVFRDRGHEQYF.

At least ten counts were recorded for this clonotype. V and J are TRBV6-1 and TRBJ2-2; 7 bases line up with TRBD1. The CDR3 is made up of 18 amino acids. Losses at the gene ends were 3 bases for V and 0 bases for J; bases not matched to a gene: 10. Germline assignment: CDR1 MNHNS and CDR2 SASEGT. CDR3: CASSDRDRLYTNTGELFF. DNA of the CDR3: TGTGCCAGCAGTGACCGGGACAGACTATATACGAACACCGGGGAGCTGTTTTTT.

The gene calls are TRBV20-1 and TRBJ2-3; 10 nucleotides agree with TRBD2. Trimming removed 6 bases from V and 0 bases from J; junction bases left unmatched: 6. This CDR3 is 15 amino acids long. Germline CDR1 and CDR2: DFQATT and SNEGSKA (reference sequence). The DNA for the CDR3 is TGCAGTGCCTTAAGCGGGAGGGATAGCACAGATACGCAGTATTTT. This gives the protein CSALSGRDSTDTQYF.

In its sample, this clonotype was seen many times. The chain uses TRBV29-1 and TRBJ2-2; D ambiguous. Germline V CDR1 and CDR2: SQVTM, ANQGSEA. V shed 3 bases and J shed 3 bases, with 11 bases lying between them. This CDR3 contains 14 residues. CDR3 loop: CSVDLSGYTGELFF. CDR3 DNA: TGCAGCGTTGACCTCTCGGGTTACACCGGGGAGCTGTTTTTT.